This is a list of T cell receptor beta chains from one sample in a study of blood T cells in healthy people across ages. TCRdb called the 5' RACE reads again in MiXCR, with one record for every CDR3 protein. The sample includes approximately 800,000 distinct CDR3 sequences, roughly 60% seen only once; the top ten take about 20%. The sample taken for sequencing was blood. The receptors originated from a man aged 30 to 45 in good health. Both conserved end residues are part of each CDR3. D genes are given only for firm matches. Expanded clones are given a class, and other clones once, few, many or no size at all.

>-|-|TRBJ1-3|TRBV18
TGTGCCAGCCACGCAGACCTCGACACCATATATTTT
CASHADLDTIYF
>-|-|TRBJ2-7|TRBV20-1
TGCAGTGCCGGAGGTGGGCTAGCGAATCCCTACGAGCAGTACTTC
CSAGGGLANPYEQYF
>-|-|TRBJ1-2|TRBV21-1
TGTGCCAGCAGCAAAGCGGGGACATATGGCTACACCTTC
CASSKAGTYGYTF
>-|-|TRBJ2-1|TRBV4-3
TGCGCCAGCAGCCAAGCACAGGGTTATCACAATGAGCAGTTCTTC
CASSQAQGYHNEQFF
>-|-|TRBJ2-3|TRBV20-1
TGCAGTGCTAGTCCGGGCCTCACCCTAGATACGCAGTATTTT
CSASPGLTLDTQYF
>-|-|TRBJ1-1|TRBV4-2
TGTGCCAGCAGCCATCTCGGGAGGGGGAGTGAGGTGAACACTGAAGCTTTCTTT
CASSHLGRGSEVNTEAFF
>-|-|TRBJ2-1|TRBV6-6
TGTGCCAGCAGGCTAGGCTACGAGCAGTTCTTC
CASRLGYEQFF
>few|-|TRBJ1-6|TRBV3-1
TGTGCCAGCAGCCCTGGGGAATCACCCCTCCACTTT
CASSPGESPLHF
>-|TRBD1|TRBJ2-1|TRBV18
TGTGCCAGCTCACTGGGCCGGGACAGGGCCTACAATGAGCAGTTCTTC
CASSLGRDRAYNEQFF
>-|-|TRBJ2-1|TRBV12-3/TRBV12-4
TGTGCCAGCAGTTTAAACACTTACAATGAGCAGTTCTTC
CASSLNTYNEQFF
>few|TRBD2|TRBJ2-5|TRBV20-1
TGCAGTGCTAGTTCCCTAGCGGGAGGCTTGGAGACCCAGTACTTC
CSASSLAGGLETQYF
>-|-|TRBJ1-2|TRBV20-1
TGCAGGGCTTACTCCTATGGCTACACCTTC
CRAYSYGYTF
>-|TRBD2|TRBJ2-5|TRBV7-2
TGTGCCAGCAGCTTATTTGGACTAGCAGTCGATGAGCAGTACTTC
CASSLFGLAVDEQYF
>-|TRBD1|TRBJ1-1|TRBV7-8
TGTGCCAGCAGCTTCAGGGGGCAGGGTGAAGCTTTCTTT
CASSFRGQGEAFF
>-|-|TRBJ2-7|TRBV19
TGTGCCAGTAGTATTGGATTTACCTACGAGCAGTACTTC
CASSIGFTYEQYF
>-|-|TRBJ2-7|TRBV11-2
TGTGCCAGCAACGAACCCGGGGGCGACTACGAGCAGTACTTC
CASNEPGGDYEQYF